The TCR beta chain under discussion was sequenced for a study of radiation and T cells in renal cell carcinoma. Study overall: Nephrectomy followed 15 Gy stereotactic body radiation by 4 weeks.

Assay: immunoSEQ multiplex PCR; the TCRdb copy retains only in-frame clones and omits some. Of fewer than 150,000 clones in the sample, approximately 90% were seen once. This CDR3 is 14 amino acids long. V was trimmed by 0 bases and J by 7 bases, leaving 13 bases between them. CDR1 and CDR2 (germline): SGDLS, YYNGEE. Time point given: blood 2 weeks post-SBRT. Regarding treatment: 15 Gy SBRT to primary tumor, nephrectomy 4 weeks later. Radiation-treated patients gave blood at baseline, week 2 and week 4. Clear cell pathology was present in this patient's renal cell carcinoma. This sequence was found in a woman in her seventies with renal cell carcinoma. The rearrangement links TRBV9 to TRBJ1-1; D gene ambiguous. The starting material was blood, obtained from a patient whose treatment included radiotherapy and nephrectomy. The CDR3 reads CASSVGSAGLEAFF. The CDR3 DNA follows: TGTGCCAGCAGCGTAGGCTCGGCAGGCCTTGAAGCTTTCTTT.